A selection of T cell receptor beta chains follows, all from one sample in a study of blood T cell repertoires in COVID-19. Libraries were prepared by immunoSEQ multiplex PCR; TCRdb keeps only in-frame clonotypes and omits some of them. Among about 24,000 clones listed, more than 75% were seen once. Source material: peripheral blood. These receptors all come from a man aged 50-60 years with active COVID-19. CDR3s leave out the opening cysteine and the closing phenylalanine or tryptophan.

v_gene,j_gene,CDR3aa
TRBV2,TRBJ2-3,ASSTGGRGRDTQY
TRBV24-1,TRBJ1-5,ATSDPGRRQPQH
TRBV4-3,TRBJ2-4,ASSQEGGVKNIQY
TRBV18,TRBJ1-2,ASSPESNYGYT
TRBV5-6,TRBJ1-5,ASSFGTGRGQPQH
TRBV29-1,TRBJ2-1,SAGTSIYEQF
TRBV7-2,TRBJ2-1,ASSLPGQAYNEQF
TRBV7-6,TRBJ2-5,ASSVGRLASGTQY
TRBV3-1/TRBV3-2,TRBJ2-3,ASSLLQGLADTQY
TRBV5-1,TRBJ1-1,ASSLTPSTEAF